These 30 T cell receptor beta chains originate from one sample sequenced in a study of blood T cell repertoires in COVID-19. Sequencing used immunoSEQ multiplex PCR; TCRdb keeps in-frame clones, though not all of them. Here the sample spans a few hundred thousand clones, approximately 84% being singletons. The sample was PBMCs or T cells enriched from blood (not recorded which). These TCRs come from a man between 35 and 55 years old who had recovered from COVID-19.

The V gene is TRBV13, the J gene TRBJ1-2; a possible D gene is TRBD1 (5 bases). Germline CDR1 and CDR2: PRHDT and FYEKMQ (reference sequence). This CDR3 spans 15 amino acids. V was clipped by 0 bases and J by 1 base, with 9 bases between them. CDR3 protein: CASSLGPGGNYGYTF. The CDR3 DNA sequence: TGTGCCAGCAGCTTAGGCCCCGGGGGTAACTATGGCTACACCTTC.

A note on this clone: The same CDR3 is also encoded by other DNA sequences in this sample. The V call is TRBV19, the J call TRBJ1-1; D is unclear. There are 13 residues in the CDR3. With 3 bases removed from V and 2 bases from J, the gap between germline ends came to 7 bases. Germline V lookup: CDR1 LNHDA, CDR2 SQIVND (reference sequence). CDR3 in DNA: TGTGCCAGTAGTATTGGAGTAAACACTGAAGCTTTCTTT. Translation: CASSIGVNTEAFF.

The chain carries TRBV9 and TRBJ2-1; D not certain. Trimming stripped 1 base from V and 4 bases from J, with 9 bases between. The CDR3 has 14 residues. Germline CDR1 is SGDLS and CDR2 is YYNGEE. Here the CDR3 reads CASSVIPTYNEQFF. Written as DNA, the CDR3 is TGTGCCAGCAGCGTAATTCCGACATACAATGAGCAGTTCTTC.

The genes are TRBV6-5 and TRBJ1-4, with TRBD1 as a possible D gene (5 bases). The germline CDR1 and CDR2 sequences are MNHEY and SVGAGI. The V end lost 8 bases, the J end lost 7 bases, and 14 bases lay between the germline ends. The CDR3 is 13 amino acids. The CDR3 region has the DNA TGTGCCAGCGCTCAGGGCCGAGGTGAAAAACTGTTTTTT. Translation: CASAQGRGEKLFF.

The rearrangement joins TRBV7-9 to TRBJ2-3, with 8 nucleotides matching TRBD2. The ends lost 7 bases at V and 5 bases at J; junction bases unmatched: 11. From germline, CDR1 is SEHNR and CDR2 FQNEAQ (reference sequence). The CDR3 loop spans 15 amino acids. The CDR3 reads CASTTGAGGIDTQYF. CDR3 nucleotide sequence: TGTGCCAGCACTACGGGCGCGGGAGGAATAGATACGCAGTATTTT.

This clone was seen more than once but under ten times. This chain connects TRBV11-2 to TRBJ1-6; 8 nucleotides line up with TRBD1. This CDR3 is built from 15 residues. Germline V gene lookup returns CDR1 SGHAT and CDR2 FQNNGV. The trim removed 1 base at V and 7 bases at J, leaving 3 bases unmatched. The CDR3: CASSLGDRLNSPLHF. CDR3 DNA: TGTGCCAGCAGCTTAGGGGACAGGCTCAATTCACCCCTCCACTTT.

This clone was seen a single time. CDR3 sequence (DNA): TGTGCCAGCAGCTTAGGGCAGGCTTCCGAGCAGTACTTC. Its protein product is CASSLGQASEQYF. The chain links TRBV7-2 to TRBJ2-7; D is undetermined. V lost 1 base to trimming and J lost 6 bases, with 10 bases between them. This CDR3 has 13 amino acids. The germline gives CDR1 SGHTA, CDR2 FQGNSA.

The CDR3 DNA sequence: TGCGCCAGCTCCAGTGGCGGGGGGGGCCGGACCACCGGGGAGCTGTTTTTT. The encoded protein is CASSSGGGGRTTGELFF. The chain combines TRBV5-1 with TRBJ2-2, with 9 bases aligning to TRBD2. Per germline, CDR1 SGHRS and CDR2 YFSETQ. The length of the CDR3 is 17 residues. After removal of 7 bases from V and 4 bases from J, the junction contained 14 bases not matched to a gene.

The CDR3 here is CASKPAGGSEQYF. CDR3 nucleotide sequence: TGTGCCAGCAAACCAGCGGGAGGGTCCGAGCAGTACTTC. The chain links TRBV27 to TRBJ2-7; TRBD2 agrees at 10 bases. The trim removed 7 bases at V and 6 bases at J, leaving 6 bases unmatched. CDR1 and CDR2 from the germline V gene are MNHEY and SMNVEV (reference sequence). The CDR3 has 13 residues.

The chain recombines TRBV6-4 with TRBJ1-1; no definite D call. The CDR3 extends over 14 amino acids. CDR1 is MRHNA and CDR2 is SNTAGT in the germline V gene. V shed 7 bases and J shed 1 base, with 13 bases lying between them. As DNA, the CDR3 is TGTGCCAGCACTTGGGAGGGAGGGAACACTGAAGCTTTCTTT. This gives the protein CASTWEGGNTEAFF.

This clone was counted between two and nine times. The chain recombines TRBV4-3 with TRBJ1-3; 7 bases fit TRBD1. CDR1 LGHNA and CDR2 YSLEER come from the germline V gene. Germline trimming cut 4 bases from V and 5 bases from J; bases unmatched to any gene: 14. The CDR3 contains 17 residues. The CDR3 is CASSLMILSGGRNTIYF. The DNA of the CDR3 is TGCGCCAGCAGCCTCATGATACTTTCAGGGGGAAGAAACACCATATATTTT.

The J gene is TRBJ1-6, the V gene TRBV10-1; TRBD1 matches 8 bases. J lost 8 bases, V lost 8 bases, and 11 bases had no gene match. Germline V gene sequence: CDR1 WNHNN, CDR2 SYGVQD (reference sequence). The CDR3 has 15 residues. The CDR3 loop is CASSTGAMGDSPLHF. The CDR3 DNA reads as TGCGCCAGCTCGACAGGGGCCATGGGGGATTCACCCCTCCACTTT.

The chain links TRBV7-6 to TRBJ1-6, with 8 bases lining up with TRBD1. The J segment lost 7 bases and the V segment lost 1 base, leaving 3 bases of the junction unmatched. The CDR3 spans 15 residues. The germline V gene encodes CDR1 SGHVS and CDR2 FNYEAQ. The CDR3: CASSLGDRSNSPLHF. In DNA form, the CDR3 reads TGTGCCAGCAGCTTAGGGGACAGGTCCAATTCACCCCTCCACTTT.

V is TRBV3-1 (or the pseudogene TRBV3-2) and J is TRBJ2-7, with TRBD2 matching over 9 bases. V shed 6 bases, J shed 3 bases, and the junction held 9 bases outside the gene matches. The germline V gene encodes CDR1 LGHDT and CDR2 YNNKEL (reference sequence). This CDR3 is built from 15 residues. CDR3 DNA: TGTGCCAGCAGTCTCTTAGCGGGAGTGGACTACGAGCAGTACTTC. Protein sequence: CASSLLAGVDYEQYF.

V is TRBV2 and J is TRBJ1-1; TRBD1 might be the D (5 bases). Trimming took off 10 bases at V and 5 bases at J, with 14 bases between the two ends. This CDR3 contains 12 residues. Germline V gene data show CDR1 as SNHLY and CDR2 as FYNNEI. This CDR3 is CAIHGGETEAFF. CDR3 bases: TGTGCCATCCATGGAGGGGAAACTGAAGCTTTCTTT.

The chain is built from TRBV24-1 and TRBJ1-5; D gene unclear. This CDR3 contains 13 residues. Trimming pared 8 bases from V and 5 bases from J, leaving 12 bases between. In germline, CDR1 is KGHDR, CDR2 SFDVKD. The CDR3 loop reads CATMAGLDQPQHF. Written as DNA, the CDR3 is TGTGCCACCATGGCTGGCCTGGATCAGCCCCAGCATTTT.

This sequence joins TRBV28 and TRBJ1-5; D unclear. Germline CDR1 and CDR2: MDHEN and SYDVKM. V was trimmed by 5 bases and J by 5 bases, leaving 4 bases between them. This CDR3 spans 11 amino acids. CDR3 region: CASSEYQPQHF. The DNA of the CDR3 is TGTGCCAGCAGTGAGTATCAGCCCCAGCATTTT.

The V and J genes are TRBV9 and TRBJ1-6; 9 bases match TRBD1. The germline gives CDR1 SGDLS, CDR2 YYNGEE. CDR3 size: 16 residues. J gave up 11 bases and V 4 bases, and 13 bases lay outside the gene matches. The CDR3 reads CASSSGTGRFGTPLHF. The CDR3 DNA is TGTGCCAGCAGCTCAGGGACAGGGAGGTTCGGTACACCCCTCCACTTT. The full variable domain, in which reference TRBV9 and TRBJ1-6 provide the parts outside the CDR3, is DSGVTQTPKHLITATGQRVTLRCSPRSGDLSVYWYQQSLDQGLQFLIQYYNGEERAKGNILERFSAQQFPDLHSELNLSSLELGDSALYFCASSSGTGRFGTPLHFGNGTRLTVT.

This rearrangement joins TRBV3-1 (or the pseudogene TRBV3-2) to TRBJ1-6; TRBD1 agrees at 8 bases. V lost 4 bases and J lost 8; bases outside the gene matches: 4. Germline V gene lookup returns CDR1 LGHDT and CDR2 YNNKEL (reference sequence). This CDR3 is 14 amino acids long. Here the CDR3 reads CASSLTGGDSPLHF. CDR3 in DNA: TGTGCCAGCAGCCTAACAGGGGGAGATTCACCCCTCCACTTT.

The CDR3 here is CASSLGQGDYEQYF. The CDR3, as DNA: TGTGCCAGCAGCCTTGGACAGGGGGACTACGAGCAGTACTTC. The rearrangement links TRBV5-8 to TRBJ2-7; 10 bases map to TRBD1. The CDR3 covers 14 residues. The germline V gene has CDR1 SGHTS and CDR2 YDEGEE. Germline trimming cut 4 bases from V and 3 bases from J; bases unmatched to any gene: 4.

This chain joins TRBV30 and TRBJ2-2, with a possible D match to TRBD1 (9 bases). The CDR3 has 19 residues. Looked up from germline, CDR1 is GTSNPN and CDR2 is SVGIG (reference sequence). V was cut by 4 bases and J by 2 bases, with 26 bases left in between. The CDR3 nucleotides are TGTGCCTGGACCCGGGACAGGGAATGGGGACTAGTCAACACCGGGGAGCTGTTTTTT. Translating it yields CAWTRDREWGLVNTGELFF.

The rearrangement links TRBV9 to TRBJ1-4; D gene ambiguous. CDR1 SGDLS and CDR2 YYNGEE come from the germline V gene. V was clipped by 2 bases and J by 3 bases, with 5 bases between them. The CDR3 totals 13 residues. DNA of the CDR3: TGTGCCAGCAGCGTTCGAGCTAATGAAAAACTGTTTTTT. It codes for CASSVRANEKLFF.

The chain employs TRBV19 and TRBJ2-3, with 7 bases fitting TRBD1. Per germline, CDR1 LNHDA and CDR2 SQIVND (reference sequence). The trim removed 10 bases at V and 6 bases at J, leaving 7 bases unmatched. This CDR3 is built from 12 residues. The CDR3 coding sequence is TGTGCCACCCTACAGGGGCGGGATACGCAGTATTTT. Translated: CATLQGRDTQYF. Based on the CDR3 plus reference TRBV19 and TRBJ2-3, the full variable domain is DGGITQSPKYLFRKEGQNVTLSCEQNLNHDAMYWYRQDPGQGLRLIYYSQIVNDFQKGDIAEGYSVSREKKESFPLTVTSAQKNPTAFYLCATLQGRDTQYFGPGTRLTVL.

The chain joins TRBV28 to TRBJ1-2, with 7 bases identical to TRBD1. The CDR3 totals 15 residues. CDR1 and CDR2 from the germline V gene are MDHEN and SYDVKM. J was trimmed by 4 bases and V by 9 bases; bases with no gene match: 14. CDR3 protein: CASWTGQISPYGYTF. The CDR3 region has the DNA TGTGCCAGTTGGACAGGACAGATTTCGCCCTATGGCTACACCTTC.

The CDR3 nucleotides are TGTGCCAGCAGCGGGATAACGAGGACAGGGAATTCACCCCTCCACTTT. Translating gives CASSGITRTGNSPLHF. The chain recombines TRBV9 with TRBJ1-6; 8 bases match TRBD1. From germline, CDR1 is SGDLS and CDR2 YYNGEE. V trimming: 3 bases; J trimming: 7 bases; junction bases outside the gene matches: 9. The CDR3 runs 16 residues. Combining the CDR3 with reference TRBV9 and TRBJ1-6 gives the whole variable domain DSGVTQTPKHLITATGQRVTLRCSPRSGDLSVYWYQQSLDQGLQFLIQYYNGEERAKGNILERFSAQQFPDLHSELNLSSLELGDSALYFCASSGITRTGNSPLHFGNGTRLTVT.

This chain joins TRBV25-1 and TRBJ2-7; D gene uncertain. Trimming stripped 4 bases from V and 1 base from J, with 5 bases between. This CDR3 region has 12 residues. CDR1 is MGHDK, CDR2 SYGVNS, per germline. The CDR3 bases are TGTGCCAGCAGTGTGACATCCTACGAGCAGTACTTC. Translated: CASSVTSYEQYF.

V and J are TRBV7-3 and TRBJ2-1; no firm D call. This CDR3 is built from 14 residues. CDR1 and CDR2 from the germline V gene are SGHTA and FQGTGA. Trimming removed 0 bases at V and 3 bases at J, with 6 bases between. As DNA, the CDR3 is TGTGCCAGCAGCTTAACCTCTCTCTACAATGAGCAGTTCTTC. Amino acids: CASSLTSLYNEQFF.

The chain couples TRBV9 to TRBJ1-3, with TRBD1 identical over 8 bases. The junction had 3 bases not matched to a gene; V was cut back by 1 base and J by 0 bases. Germline CDR1 and CDR2: SGDLS and YYNGEE. The CDR3 has 16 residues. CDR3: CASSVLTGGSGNTIYF. The CDR3 bases are TGTGCCAGCAGCGTACTTACAGGGGGCTCTGGAAACACCATATATTTT.

The rearrangement links TRBV27 to TRBJ1-2; a weak D match, TRBD1 (6 bases). Trimming pared 4 bases from V and 4 bases from J, leaving 19 bases between. CDR3 length equals 16 residues. Per the germline V gene, CDR1 is MNHEY and CDR2 is SMNVEV (reference sequence). The CDR3 reads CASSSKGAVQGYGYTF. The CDR3 DNA follows: TGTGCCAGCAGTTCTAAGGGCGCGGTACAGGGCTATGGCTACACCTTC.

This clone was observed many times. This CDR3 is also generated by other DNA sequences in the sample. The chain joins TRBV14 to TRBJ2-7; 8 positions agree with TRBD1. The CDR3 has 16 residues. Germline loops: CDR1 SGHDN, CDR2 FVKESK. The J segment lost 2 bases and the V segment lost 1 base, leaving 7 bases of the junction unmatched. This CDR3 reads CASSQGATGATYEQYF. CDR3 sequence (DNA): TGTGCCAGCAGCCAAGGCGCGACAGGGGCAACCTACGAGCAGTACTTC.